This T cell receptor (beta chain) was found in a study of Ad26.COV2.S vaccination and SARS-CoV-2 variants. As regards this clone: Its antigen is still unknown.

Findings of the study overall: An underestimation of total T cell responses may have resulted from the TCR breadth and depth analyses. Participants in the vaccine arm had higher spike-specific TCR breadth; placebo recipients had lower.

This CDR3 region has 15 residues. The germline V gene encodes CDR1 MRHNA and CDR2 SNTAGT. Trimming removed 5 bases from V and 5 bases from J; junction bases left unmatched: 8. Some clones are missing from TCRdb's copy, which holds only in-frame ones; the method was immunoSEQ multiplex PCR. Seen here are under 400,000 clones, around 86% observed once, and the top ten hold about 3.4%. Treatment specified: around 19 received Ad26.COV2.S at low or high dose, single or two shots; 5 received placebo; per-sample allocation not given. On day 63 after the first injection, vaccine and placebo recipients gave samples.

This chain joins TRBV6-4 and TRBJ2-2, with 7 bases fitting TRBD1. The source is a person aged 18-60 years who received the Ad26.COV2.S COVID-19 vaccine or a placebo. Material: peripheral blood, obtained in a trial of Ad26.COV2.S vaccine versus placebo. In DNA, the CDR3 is TGTGCCAGCAGTAAACAGGGGCCCCCAACCGGGGAGCTGTTTTTT. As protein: CASSKQGPPTGELFF.